This T cell receptor (beta chain) was identified in a study of cytomegalovirus exposure and HLA in healthy donors. Study-level results: Later on, an analysis found that several of the most significant clusters appeared to be linked to common viral pathogens, which included parvovirus B19. More clonal expansion characterized HLA-associated TCR beta chains than equally common others in a later analysis.

After removal of 4 bases from V and 7 bases from J, the junction contained 3 bases not matched to a gene. The germline V gene encodes CDR1 SNHLY and CDR2 FYNNEI. This CDR3 is 12 amino acids long. The PCR contained 60 Vbeta and 13 Jbeta primers. Here immunoSEQ multiplex PCR was the method, and the copy in TCRdb shows in-frame clones only, minus some. The sample carries about 210,000 clones, about 83% recorded once. Comment on this clone: Its antigen is as yet unknown.

V is TRBV2 and J is TRBJ1-1; 7 bases are a match to TRBD1. This receptor was obtained from a woman aged 45-59 years in good health and CMV-seropositive. The specimen sequenced was PBMCs. CDR3 in DNA: TGTGCCAGCAGTGCCCAGGGGGTTGAAGCTTTCTTT. Amino acid sequence: CASSAQGVEAFF.